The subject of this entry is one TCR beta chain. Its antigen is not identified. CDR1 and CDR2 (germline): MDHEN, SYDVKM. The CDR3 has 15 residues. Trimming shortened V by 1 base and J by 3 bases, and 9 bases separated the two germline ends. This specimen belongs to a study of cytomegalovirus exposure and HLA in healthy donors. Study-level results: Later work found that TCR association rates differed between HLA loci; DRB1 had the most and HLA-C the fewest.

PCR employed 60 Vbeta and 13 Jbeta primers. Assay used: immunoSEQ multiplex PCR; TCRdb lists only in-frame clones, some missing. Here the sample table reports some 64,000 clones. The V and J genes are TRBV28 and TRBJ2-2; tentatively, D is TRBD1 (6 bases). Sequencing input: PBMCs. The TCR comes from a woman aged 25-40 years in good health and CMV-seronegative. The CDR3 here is CASSLFDRHTGELFF. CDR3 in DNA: TGTGCCAGCAGTTTATTCGACAGGCACACCGGGGAGCTGTTTTTT. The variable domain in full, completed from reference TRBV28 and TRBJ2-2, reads DVKVTQSSRYLVKRTGEKVFLECVQDMDHENMFWYRQDPGLGLRLIYFSYDVKMKEKGDIPEGYSVSREKKERFSLILESASTNQTSMYLCASSLFDRHTGELFFGEGSRLTVL.